This TCR beta chain appears in the sequencing data of a study of cytomegalovirus exposure and HLA in healthy donors. The PCR made use of 60 Vbeta and 13 Jbeta primers. Some clones are missing from TCRdb's copy, which holds only in-frame ones; the method was immunoSEQ multiplex PCR. The top ten hold less than 1.5% of the sample, which has fewer than 100,000 clones, 69% seen once. Sequenced input: PBMCs. This receptor was identified in a female donor in good health and CMV-seronegative.

The DNA of the CDR3 is TGTGCCAGCAGGACCGGGACAACAGGCCACGAGCAGTACTTC. It specifies CASRTGTTGHEQYF. This chain links TRBV28 with TRBJ2-7, with a weak D call TRBD1 (6 bases). Germline V CDR1 and CDR2: MDHEN, SYDVKM. The CDR3 spans 14 residues. Trimming took 6 bases from V and 5 from J, leaving 17 bases between them.